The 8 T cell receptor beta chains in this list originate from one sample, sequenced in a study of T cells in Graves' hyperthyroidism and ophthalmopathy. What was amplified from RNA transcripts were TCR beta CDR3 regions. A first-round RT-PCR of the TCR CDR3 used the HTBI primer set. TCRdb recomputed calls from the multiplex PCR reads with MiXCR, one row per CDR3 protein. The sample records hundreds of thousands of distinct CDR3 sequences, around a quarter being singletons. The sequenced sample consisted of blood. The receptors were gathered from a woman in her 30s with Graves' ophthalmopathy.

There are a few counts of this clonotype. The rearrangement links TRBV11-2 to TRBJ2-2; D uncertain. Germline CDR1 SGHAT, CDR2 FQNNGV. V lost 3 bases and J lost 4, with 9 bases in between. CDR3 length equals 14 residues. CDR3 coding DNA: TGTGCCAGCAGCTTTCAACTGATCACCGGGGAGCTGTTTTTT. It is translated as CASSFQLITGELFF.

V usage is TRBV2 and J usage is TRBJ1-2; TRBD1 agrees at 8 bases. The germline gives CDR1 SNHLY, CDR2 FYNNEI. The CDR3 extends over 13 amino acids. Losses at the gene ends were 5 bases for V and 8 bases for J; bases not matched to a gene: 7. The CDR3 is CASSTDRGSGYTF. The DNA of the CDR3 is TGTGCCAGCAGTACCGACAGGGGAAGCGGCTACACCTTC. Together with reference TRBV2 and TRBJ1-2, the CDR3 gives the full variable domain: EPEVTQTPSHQVTQMGQEVILRCVPISNHLYFYWYRQILGQKVEFLVSFYNNEISEKSEIFDDQFSVERPDGSNFTLKIRSTKLEDSAMYFCASSTDRGSGYTFGSGTRLTVV.

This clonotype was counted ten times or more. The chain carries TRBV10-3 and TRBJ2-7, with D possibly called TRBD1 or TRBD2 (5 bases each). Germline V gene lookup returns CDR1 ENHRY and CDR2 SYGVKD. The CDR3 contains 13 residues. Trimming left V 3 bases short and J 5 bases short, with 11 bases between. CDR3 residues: CAISDRGDNEQYF. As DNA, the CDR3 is TGTGCCATCAGTGACCGAGGGGATAACGAGCAGTACTTC.

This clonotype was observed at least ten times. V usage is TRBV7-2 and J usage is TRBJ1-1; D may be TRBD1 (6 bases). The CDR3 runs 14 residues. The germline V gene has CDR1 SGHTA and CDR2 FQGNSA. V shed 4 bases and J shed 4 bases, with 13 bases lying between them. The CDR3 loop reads CASSYRTGFTEAFF. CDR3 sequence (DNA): TGTGCCAGCAGCTATAGAACAGGGTTCACTGAAGCTTTCTTT.

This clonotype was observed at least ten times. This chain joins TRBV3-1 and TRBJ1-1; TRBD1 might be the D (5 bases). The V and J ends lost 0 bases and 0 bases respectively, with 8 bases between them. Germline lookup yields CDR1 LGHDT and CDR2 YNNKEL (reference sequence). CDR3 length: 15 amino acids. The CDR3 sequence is CASSQDDSMNTEAFF. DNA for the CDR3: TGTGCCAGCAGCCAAGATGACAGTATGAACACTGAAGCTTTCTTT.

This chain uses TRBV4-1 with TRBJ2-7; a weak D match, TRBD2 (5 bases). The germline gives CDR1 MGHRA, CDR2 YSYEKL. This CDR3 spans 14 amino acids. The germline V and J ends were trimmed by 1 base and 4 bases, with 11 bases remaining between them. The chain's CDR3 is CASSQVGEGYEQYF. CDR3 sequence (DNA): TGCGCCAGCAGCCAAGTGGGAGAAGGGTACGAGCAGTACTTC.

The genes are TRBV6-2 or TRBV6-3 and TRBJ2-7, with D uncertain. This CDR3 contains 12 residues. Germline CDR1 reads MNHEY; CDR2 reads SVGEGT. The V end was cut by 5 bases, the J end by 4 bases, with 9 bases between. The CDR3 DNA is TGTGCCAGCAGTCCGCTAGATTACGAGCAGTACTTC. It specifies CASSPLDYEQYF.

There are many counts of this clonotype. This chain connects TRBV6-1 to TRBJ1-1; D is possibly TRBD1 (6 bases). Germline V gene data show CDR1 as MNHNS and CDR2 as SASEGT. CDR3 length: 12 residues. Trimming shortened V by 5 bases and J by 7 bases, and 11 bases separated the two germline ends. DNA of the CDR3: TGTGCCAGCAGTAAACAGGGAATTGAAGCTTTCTTT. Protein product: CASSKQGIEAFF.